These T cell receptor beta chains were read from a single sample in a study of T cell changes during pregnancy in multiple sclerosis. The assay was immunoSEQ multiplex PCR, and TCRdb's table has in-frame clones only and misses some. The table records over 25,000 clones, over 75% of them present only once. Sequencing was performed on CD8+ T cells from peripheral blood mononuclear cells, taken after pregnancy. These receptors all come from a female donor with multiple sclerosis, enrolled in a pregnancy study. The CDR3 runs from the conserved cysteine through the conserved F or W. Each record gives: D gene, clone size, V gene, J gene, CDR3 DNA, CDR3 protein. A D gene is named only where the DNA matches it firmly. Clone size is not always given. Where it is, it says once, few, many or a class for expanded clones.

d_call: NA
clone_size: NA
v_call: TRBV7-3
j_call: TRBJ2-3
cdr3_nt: TGTGCCAGCAGCTTAAACTCGGTGCCAGATACGCAGTATTTT
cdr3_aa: CASSLNSVPDTQYF

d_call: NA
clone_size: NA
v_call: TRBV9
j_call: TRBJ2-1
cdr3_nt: TGTGCCAGCAGCGTAGGGGGGGAGAATGAGCAGTTCTTC
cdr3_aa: CASSVGGENEQFF

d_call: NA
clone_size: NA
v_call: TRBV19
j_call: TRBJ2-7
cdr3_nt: TGTGCCAGTAGTAAGCGGGACAATTCCCCCTACGAGCAGTACTTC
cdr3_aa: CASSKRDNSPYEQYF

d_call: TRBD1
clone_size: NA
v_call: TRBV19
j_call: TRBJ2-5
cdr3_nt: TGTGCCAGTAGTAAAATTGAGACAGGGTACCAAGAGACCCAGTACTTC
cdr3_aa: CASSKIETGYQETQYF

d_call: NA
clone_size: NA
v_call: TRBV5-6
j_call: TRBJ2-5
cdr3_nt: TGTGCCAGCAGCTTTTACCAGCGGATCCAAGAGACCCAGTACTTC
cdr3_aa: CASSFYQRIQETQYF

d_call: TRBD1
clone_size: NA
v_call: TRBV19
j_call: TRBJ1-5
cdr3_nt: TGTGCCACAGACAGGGGGCAATTGAGCAATCAGCCCCAGCATTTT
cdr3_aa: CATDRGQLSNQPQHF

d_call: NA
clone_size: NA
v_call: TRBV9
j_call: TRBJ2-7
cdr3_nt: TGTGCCAGCAGCCCTGGACAGTACTACGAGCAGTACTTC
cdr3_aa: CASSPGQYYEQYF

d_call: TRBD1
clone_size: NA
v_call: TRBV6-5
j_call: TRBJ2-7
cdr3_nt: TGTGCCAGCAGTTACACGGGACAGGGCGGGTACGAGCAGTACTTC
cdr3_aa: CASSYTGQGGYEQYF

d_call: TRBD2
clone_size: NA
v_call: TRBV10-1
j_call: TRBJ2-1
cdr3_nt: TGCGGAACAACCGGGACTAGCGGGGACGACAGCTCCTACAATGAGCAGTTCTTC
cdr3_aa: CGTTGTSGDDSSYNEQFF

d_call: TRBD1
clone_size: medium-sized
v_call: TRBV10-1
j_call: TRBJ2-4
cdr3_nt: TGCGCCAGCAGTTCTGGGACAGGAAAAAACATTCAGTACTTC
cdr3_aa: CASSSGTGKNIQYF

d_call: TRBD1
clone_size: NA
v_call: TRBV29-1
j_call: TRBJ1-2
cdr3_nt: TGCAGCGTTGACACAGGGGATGGCTACACCTTC
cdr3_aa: CSVDTGDGYTF

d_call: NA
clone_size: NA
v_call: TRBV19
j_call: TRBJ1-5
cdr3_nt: TGTGCCAGTAAACATGGAGGTTATGGCAATCAGCCCCAGCATTTT
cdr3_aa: CASKHGGYGNQPQHF

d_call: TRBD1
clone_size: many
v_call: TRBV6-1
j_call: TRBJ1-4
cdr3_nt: TGTGCCAGCAGTGCTTTGGAGGGACAGGGGGATGAAAAACTGTTTTTT
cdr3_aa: CASSALEGQGDEKLFF

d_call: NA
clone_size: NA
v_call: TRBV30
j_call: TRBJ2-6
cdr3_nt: TGTGCCTGGAGTAAGGGGGCTGGGGCCAACGTCCTGACTTTC
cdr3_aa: CAWSKGAGANVLTF

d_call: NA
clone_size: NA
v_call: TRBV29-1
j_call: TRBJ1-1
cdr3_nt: TGCAGCGTTGAGGCCCTGAACACTGAAGCTTTCTTT
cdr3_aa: CSVEALNTEAFF

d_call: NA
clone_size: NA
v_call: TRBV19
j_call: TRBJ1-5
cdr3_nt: TGTGCCAGTAGTCTTACGGCAGGTTTCAATCAGCCCCAGCATTTT
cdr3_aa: CASSLTAGFNQPQHF

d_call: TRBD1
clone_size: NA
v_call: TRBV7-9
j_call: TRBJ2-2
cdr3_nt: TGTGCCAGCAGCTTATCAGGGGGCGGCGGGGAGCTGTTTTTT
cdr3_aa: CASSLSGGGGELFF

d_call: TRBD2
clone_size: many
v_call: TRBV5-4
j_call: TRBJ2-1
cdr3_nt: TGTGCCAGCAGCTACGGGACTAGCGGGAGTATAGATGAGCAGTTCTTC
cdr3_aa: CASSYGTSGSIDEQFF

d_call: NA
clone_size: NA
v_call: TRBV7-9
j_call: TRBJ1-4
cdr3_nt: TGTGCCAGCAGCTTACAGGGTACTACTCCAACTAATGAAAAACTGTTTTTT
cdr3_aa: CASSLQGTTPTNEKLFF

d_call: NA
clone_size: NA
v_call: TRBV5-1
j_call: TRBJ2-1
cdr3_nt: TGCGCCAGCAGCTTGGGGGGCCTAATGAATGAGCAGTTCTTC
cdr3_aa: CASSLGGLMNEQFF

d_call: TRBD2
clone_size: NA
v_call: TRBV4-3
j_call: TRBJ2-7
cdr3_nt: TGCGCCAGCAGCCAAGAGCTAGCGGGGCTCTACGAGCAGTACTTC
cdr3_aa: CASSQELAGLYEQYF

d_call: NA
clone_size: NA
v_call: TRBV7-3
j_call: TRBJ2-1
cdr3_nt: TGTGCCAGCAGCTCAGCCAGCGGACTCACCAATGAGCAGTTCTTC
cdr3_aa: CASSSASGLTNEQFF

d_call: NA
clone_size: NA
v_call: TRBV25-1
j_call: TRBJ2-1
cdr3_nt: TGTGCCAGCAGTGATCCCAGTATGAATGAGCAGTTCTTC
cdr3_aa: CASSDPSMNEQFF

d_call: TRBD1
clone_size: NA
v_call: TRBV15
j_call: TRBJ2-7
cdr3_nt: TGTGCCACCAGCAGGGACAGGGGGCACTACGAGCAGTACTTC
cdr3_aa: CATSRDRGHYEQYF

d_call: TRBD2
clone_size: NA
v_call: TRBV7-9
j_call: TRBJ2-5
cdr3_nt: TGTGCCAGCAGCCCCCTAGCGGCCAGTCCCACAGAGACCCAGTACTTC
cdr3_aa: CASSPLAASPTETQYF

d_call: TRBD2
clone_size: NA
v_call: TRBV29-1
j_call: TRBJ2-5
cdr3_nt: TGCAGCGTTGGAGGGACTAGCGGGAGCGGGGAGACCCAGTACTTC
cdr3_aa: CSVGGTSGSGETQYF

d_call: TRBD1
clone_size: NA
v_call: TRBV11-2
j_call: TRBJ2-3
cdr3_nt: TGTGCCAGCAGCCCCTGGGACAGGGGTACAGATACGCAGTATTTT
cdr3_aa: CASSPWDRGTDTQYF

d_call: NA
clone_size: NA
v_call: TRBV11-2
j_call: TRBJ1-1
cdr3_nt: TGTGCCAGCAGGAGCCAGGGCGTTGAAGCTTTCTTT
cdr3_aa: CASRSQGVEAFF

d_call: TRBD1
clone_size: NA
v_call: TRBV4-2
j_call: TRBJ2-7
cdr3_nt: TGTGCCAGCAGCCCGACAGGGGAGTCCTACGAGCAGTACTTC
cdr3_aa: CASSPTGESYEQYF

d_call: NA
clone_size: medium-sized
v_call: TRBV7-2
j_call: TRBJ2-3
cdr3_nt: TGTGCCAGCAAGGGGGGCGGGAGTGGCGCAGATACGCAGTATTTT
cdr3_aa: CASKGGGSGADTQYF

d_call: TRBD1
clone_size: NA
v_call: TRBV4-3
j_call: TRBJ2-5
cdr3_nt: TGCGCCAGCAGCCAAGACGGGACAGACCAAGAGACCCAGTACTTC
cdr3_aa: CASSQDGTDQETQYF

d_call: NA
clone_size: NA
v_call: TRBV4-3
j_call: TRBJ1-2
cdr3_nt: TGCGCCAGCAGCCAAGATGGGGAGTACGGCTACACCTTC
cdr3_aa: CASSQDGEYGYTF

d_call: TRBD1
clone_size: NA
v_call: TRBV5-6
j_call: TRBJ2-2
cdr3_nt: TGTGCCAGCAGCTTGTGGCAGGGGGTGGCGTCGTATTACACCGGGGAGCTGTTTTTT
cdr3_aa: CASSLWQGVASYYTGELFF

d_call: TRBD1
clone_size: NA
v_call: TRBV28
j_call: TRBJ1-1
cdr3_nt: TGTGCCAGCAGTCAGGGGGCTCCAACTGAAGCTTTCTTT
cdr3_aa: CASSQGAPTEAFF

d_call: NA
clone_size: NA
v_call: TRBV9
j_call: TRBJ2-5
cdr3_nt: TGTGCCAGCAGCGTAGACGAAGGAGGTCAAGAGACCCAGTACTTC
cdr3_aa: CASSVDEGGQETQYF

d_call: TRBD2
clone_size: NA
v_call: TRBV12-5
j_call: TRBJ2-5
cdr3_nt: TGTGCTAGTGCCCCTTCAGCGGGGTCGGGGGAGACCCAGTACTTC
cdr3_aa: CASAPSAGSGETQYF

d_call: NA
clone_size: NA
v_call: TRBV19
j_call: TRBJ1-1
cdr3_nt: TGTGCCAGTAGTATACGCCCAGGAGGGAACACTGAAGCTTTCTTT
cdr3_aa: CASSIRPGGNTEAFF

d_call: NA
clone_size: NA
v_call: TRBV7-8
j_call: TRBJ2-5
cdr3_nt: TGTGCCAGCAGCTTAGTTACTAGAAACCAAGAGACCCAGTACTTC
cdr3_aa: CASSLVTRNQETQYF

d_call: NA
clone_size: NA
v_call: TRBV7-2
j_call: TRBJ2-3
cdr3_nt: TGTGCCAGCAGCTTAGCCCCTAGCGAGCTCACAGATACGCAGTATTTT
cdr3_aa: CASSLAPSELTDTQYF

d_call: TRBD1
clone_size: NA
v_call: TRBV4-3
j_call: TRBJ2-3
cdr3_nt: TGCGCCAGCAGCCGGACAGGGGGTAGCACAGATACGCAGTATTTT
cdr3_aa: CASSRTGGSTDTQYF

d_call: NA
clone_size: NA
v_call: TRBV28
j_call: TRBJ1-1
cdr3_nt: TGTGCCAGTACCGCCGAGACTGTAGTGACTGAAGCTTTCTTT
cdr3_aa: CASTAETVVTEAFF

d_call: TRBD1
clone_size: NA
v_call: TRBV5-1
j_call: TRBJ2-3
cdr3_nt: TGCGCCAGCAGCTTTATAAACGGACAGGGATTAGATACGCAGTATTTT
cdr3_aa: CASSFINGQGLDTQYF

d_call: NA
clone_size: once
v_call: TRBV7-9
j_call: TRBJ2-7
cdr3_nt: TGTGCCAGCAGCTTCGGGGGAAGCTCCTACGAGCAGTACTTC
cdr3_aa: CASSFGGSSYEQYF

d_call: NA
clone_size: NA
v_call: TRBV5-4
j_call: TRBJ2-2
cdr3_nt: TGTGCCAGCAGCTTCTTCGGGAACACCGGGGAGCTGTTTTTT
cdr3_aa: CASSFFGNTGELFF

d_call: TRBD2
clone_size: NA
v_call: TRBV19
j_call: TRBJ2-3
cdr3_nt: TGTGCCAGCAATCCACTAGCGGGAGGGGCAGATACGCAGTATTTT
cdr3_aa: CASNPLAGGADTQYF

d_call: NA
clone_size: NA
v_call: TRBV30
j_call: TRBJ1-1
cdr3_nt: TGTGCCTGGGGCAGGGTCGGGACTGAAGCTTTCTTT
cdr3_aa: CAWGRVGTEAFF

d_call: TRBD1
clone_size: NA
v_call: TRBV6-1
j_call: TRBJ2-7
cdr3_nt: TGTGCCAGCAGCAGACAGGGGGAATTACACGAGCAGTACTTC
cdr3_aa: CASSRQGELHEQYF

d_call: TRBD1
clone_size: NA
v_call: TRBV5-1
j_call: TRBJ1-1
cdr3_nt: TGCGCCAGCAGCTGGGACAGCACTGAAGCTTTCTTT
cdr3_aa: CASSWDSTEAFF

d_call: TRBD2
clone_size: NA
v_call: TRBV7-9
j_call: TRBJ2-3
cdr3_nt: TGTGCCAGCACCCAGGCGGTACTAGCGGACACAGATACGCAGTATTTT
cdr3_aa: CASTQAVLADTDTQYF